The rows below give T cell receptor beta chains drawn from one sample of a study of blood T cell repertoires in COVID-19. Using immunoSEQ multiplex PCR, the repertoire was profiled, and TCRdb retains in-frame clones only, with some absent. This sample has 100,000 to 150,000 clones; around 81% occur once, and the top ten carry about 18%. The sequenced sample was peripheral blood. The receptors come from a man younger than 40 with COVID-19, enrolled during active disease. Each CDR3 is given with its conserved first and last residue. Fields, in order: clone size, V gene, J gene, D gene, CDR3 protein, CDR3 DNA. A D gene is named only where the DNA matches it firmly. Size is stated for part of the rows, as once, few or many counts, or as a class when the clone is expanded.

-	TRBV2	TRBJ1-1	-	CASSVMGRRTEAFF	TGTGCCAGCAGTGTAATGGGGAGGCGGACTGAAGCTTTCTTT
-	TRBV15	TRBJ2-1	TRBD2	CATSRELAGSVNEQFF	TGTGCCACCAGCAGGGAGCTAGCGGGGTCCGTCAATGAGCAGTTCTTC
-	TRBV19	TRBJ2-3	TRBD1	CASSSDRGPSRSDTQYF	TGTGCCAGTAGTTCGGACAGGGGCCCGAGTAGGTCGGATACGCAGTATTTT
few	TRBV2	TRBJ2-7	-	CASSPTTSGYEQYF	TGTGCCAGCAGTCCTACGACTAGTGGGTACGAGCAGTACTTC
-	TRBV2	TRBJ2-5	TRBD1	CASKLQGVQETQYF	TGTGCCAGCAAACTTCAGGGGGTCCAAGAGACCCAGTACTTC
-	TRBV5-1	TRBJ2-7	-	CASSWGTSSYEQYF	TGCGCCAGCAGCTGGGGCACGAGCTCCTACGAGCAGTACTTC
-	TRBV4-1	TRBJ2-4	-	CASSQAGANIQYF	TGCGCCAGCAGCCAAGCAGGGGCCAACATTCAGTACTTC
once	TRBV19	TRBJ1-5	-	CASSAGREWSGNQPQHF	TGTGCCAGTAGTGCGGGGAGGGAATGGAGTGGCAATCAGCCCCAGCATTTT
few	TRBV6-5	TRBJ2-5	TRBD2	CASRTSGQETQYF	TGTGCCAGCAGGACTAGCGGTCAAGAGACCCAGTACTTC
-	TRBV7-9	TRBJ2-3	-	CASSYSSGTSTDTQYF	TGTGCCAGCAGCTATAGTAGCGGTACTAGCACAGATACGCAGTATTTT
-	TRBV4-1	TRBJ2-2	-	CASSQAVANTGELFF	TGCGCCAGCAGCCAGGCGGTCGCGAACACCGGGGAGCTGTTTTTT
few	TRBV7-3	TRBJ2-2	TRBD2	CASSLLAGDTGELFF	TGTGCCAGCAGCTTACTAGCGGGGGACACCGGGGAGCTGTTTTTT
-	TRBV4-1	TRBJ2-1	TRBD2	CASSQRIERREGGNEQFF	TGCGCCAGCAGCCAAAGGATTGAGAGGCGGGAGGGTGGTAATGAGCAGTTCTTC
-	TRBV4-1	TRBJ2-7	-	CASSQGAGLTYEQYF	TGCGCCAGCAGCCAAGGGGCGGGGTTAACCTACGAGCAGTACTTC
-	TRBV28	TRBJ1-1	-	CASSLLSNTEAFF	TGTGCCAGCAGTTTATTATCGAACACTGAAGCTTTCTTT
-	TRBV27	TRBJ1-1	TRBD1	CASSGQGDTEAFF	TGTGCCAGCAGTGGACAGGGGGACACTGAAGCTTTCTTT
-	TRBV7-8	TRBJ2-7	TRBD2	CASSLWVAGGTYEQYF	TGTGCCAGCAGCTTATGGGTGGCGGGGGGAACCTACGAGCAGTACTTC
-	TRBV7-6	TRBJ1-6	-	CASSLEGGSPLHF	TGTGCCAGCAGCTTAGAGGGGGGGTCACCCCTCCACTTT
few	TRBV27	TRBJ1-5	TRBD1	CASSKWDSPNQPQHF	TGTGCCAGCAGTAAATGGGACAGTCCCAATCAGCCCCAGCATTTT
few	TRBV11-2	TRBJ2-5	TRBD2	CASSSTRAGGPKETQYF	TGTGCCAGCAGCTCTACCCGAGCGGGAGGGCCGAAGGAGACCCAGTACTTC
-	TRBV19	TRBJ2-7	-	CASSIDRDYEQYF	TGTGCCAGTAGTATAGACAGGGACTACGAGCAGTACTTC
-	TRBV27	TRBJ2-1	TRBD2	CASSSDQTSGGAKEQFF	TGTGCCAGCAGTTCGGACCAGACTAGCGGGGGGGCTAAGGAGCAGTTCTTC
-	TRBV11-2	TRBJ1-6	TRBD1	CASSRQTGDNSPLHF	TGTGCCAGCAGCCGACAGACAGGGGATAATTCACCCCTCCACTTT
-	TRBV2	TRBJ1-2	-	CASTEEPMGGGYTF	TGTGCCAGCACTGAAGAACCCATGGGAGGTGGCTACACCTTC
few	TRBV10-3	TRBJ2-7	TRBD1	CAISEGRDSSF	TGTGCCATCAGTGAAGGCCGGGACAGTAGCTTC
-	TRBV6-5	TRBJ2-7	-	CASSSRTDPYEQYF	TGTGCCAGCAGTTCGCGGACAGATCCCTACGAGCAGTACTTC
-	TRBV28	TRBJ1-1	TRBD1	CASSLHPQGAVEAFF	TGTGCCAGCAGTTTACACCCCCAGGGGGCGGTTGAAGCTTTCTTT
-	TRBV4-1	TRBJ1-5	TRBD1	CASSLRQGVDQPQHF	TGCGCCAGCAGCCTGCGACAGGGAGTGGATCAGCCCCAGCATTTT
-	TRBV5-6	TRBJ2-5	-	CASSLQGELQETQYF	TGTGCCAGCAGCCTTCAGGGCGAGCTTCAAGAGACCCAGTACTTC
few	TRBV7-9	TRBJ2-4	-	CASSLAGAENIQYF	TGTGCCAGCAGCTTAGCGGGTGCGGAAAACATTCAGTACTTC
-	TRBV19	TRBJ2-1	TRBD1	CASSGGTGEEVGAGVGVYNEQFF	TGTGCCAGTAGTGGCGGGACAGGGGAAGAAGTGGGAGCGGGAGTGGGGGTCTACAATGAGCAGTTCTTC
-	TRBV11-2	TRBJ1-1	-	CASSPGWAGITEAFF	TGTGCCAGCAGCCCTGGCTGGGCGGGTATCACTGAAGCTTTCTTT
few	TRBV30	TRBJ2-1	-	CAWSRLDLYNEQFF	TGTGCCTGGAGTCGGCTAGACTTATACAATGAGCAGTTCTTC
-	TRBV4-1	TRBJ1-6	TRBD1	CASSQDVDRVYSPLHF	TGCGCCAGCAGCCAAGATGTGGACAGGGTATACTCACCCCTCCACTTT
-	TRBV4-1	TRBJ1-1	-	CASSHEGNTEAFF	TGCGCCAGCAGTCACGAGGGGAACACTGAAGCTTTCTTT
-	TRBV9	TRBJ1-2	TRBD1	CASSVAADRVHGYTF	TGTGCCAGCAGCGTAGCGGCGGACAGGGTCCATGGCTACACCTTC
-	TRBV5-6	TRBJ2-1	TRBD2	CASSIGTSKNEQFF	TGTGCCAGCAGCATCGGGACTAGTAAAAATGAGCAGTTCTTC
-	TRBV14	TRBJ1-5	-	CASSQDRALLNQPQHF	TGTGCCAGCAGCCAAGACCGAGCTCTCCTCAATCAGCCCCAGCATTTT
-	TRBV21-1	TRBJ2-7	-	CASSPSGEIYEQYF	TGTGCCAGCAGCCCCAGCGGGGAGATATACGAGCAGTACTTC
-	TRBV6-5	TRBJ2-2	TRBD2	CASSYGGVMRELFF	TGTGCCAGCAGTTACGGGGGGGTGATGAGGGAGCTGTTTTTT
-	TRBV7-2	TRBJ2-5	-	CASSLVSSRGSETQYF	TGTGCCAGCAGCTTAGTGTCGTCTCGGGGATCGGAGACCCAGTACTTC
-	TRBV5-6	TRBJ1-1	-	CASSLASGEAFF	TGTGCCAGCAGCTTGGCCTCGGGTGAAGCTTTCTTT
many	TRBV5-1	TRBJ2-1	-	CASSLADFTYNEQFF	TGCGCCAGCAGCTTGGCGGACTTTACCTACAATGAGCAGTTCTTC
-	TRBV12-3/TRBV12-4	TRBJ2-7	-	CASSPGWYEQYF	TGTGCCAGCAGCCCAGGGTGGTACGAGCAGTACTTC
-	TRBV7-9	TRBJ1-6	-	CASSLPPGADPYNSPLHF	TGTGCCAGCAGCTTACCCCCGGGAGCGGACCCCTATAATTCACCCCTCCACTTT